This TCR beta chain was sequenced during a study of blood T cell repertoires in COVID-19. Study in general: Samples came from the United States, Italy and Spain, spanning acute and convalescent COVID-19. Sources were T cells, B-cell-depleted T cells, or PBMCs; the material itself was cDNA or gDNA.

As handled by the study authors: By means of reference gene primer amplification, nucleated cell counts were estimated. Generated by immunoSEQ multiplex PCR, the TCRdb table keeps only in-frame clones and is missing some. Clone size and the V and J calls come from that table; the DNA yielded D and trimming. The table records approximately 15,000 clones, about 90% of them present only once. CDR3 size: 13 residues. With 1 base removed from V and 10 bases from J, the gap between germline ends came to 8 bases. The germline gives CDR1 SGHDN, CDR2 FVKESK. The chain uses TRBV14 and TRBJ1-6, with unresolved D. The clonotype originates from a man between 60 and 75 years old with active COVID-19. Input material: peripheral blood. The CDR3 nucleotides read TGTGCCAGCAGCCAAGGCAGGCAGTCACCCCTCCACTTT. The encoded protein is CASSQGRQSPLHF.